Following are 27 T cell receptor beta chains from one sample sequenced in a study of shared clonotypes between healthy human individuals. Some clones are missing from TCRdb's copy, which holds only in-frame ones; the method was immunoSEQ multiplex PCR. The sample contains around 2,000,000 clones, under 95% of which appear only once. Cells designated naive CD8 were CD45RO-negative and were positively selected for CCR7, with terminally differentiated effector memory CD45RA+ cells excluded. The sequencing sample was made of naive CD8+ T cells from PBMCs. Receptors were obtained from a young man in good health. Some clones in this sample may be carry-over from other donors' samples.

The genes are TRBV2 and TRBJ1-5, with TRBD1 matching over 7 bases. V was clipped by 9 bases and J by 3 bases; unmatched bases: 8. Germline CDR1 SNHLY, CDR2 FYNNEI. The CDR3 totals 14 residues. CDR3 nucleotides: TGTGCCAGTAGGTCCGGACAGGCCAATCAGCCCCAGCATTTT. It encodes CASRSGQANQPQHF.

This clone came up once. This chain links TRBV5-1 with TRBJ2-1; D uncertain. In germline, CDR1 is SGHRS, CDR2 YFSETQ. The CDR3 runs to 12 residues. The ends were cut back, 0 bases at V and 8 bases at J, with 6 bases in the middle. In DNA, the CDR3 is TGCGCCAGCAGCTTGGAGGTAGATGAGCAGTTCTTC. This sequence encodes CASSLEVDEQFF.

The chain is built from TRBV5-4 and TRBJ1-3; D is uncertain. The CDR3 has 14 residues. In germline, CDR1 is SGHNT, CDR2 YYREEE (reference sequence). V shed 4 bases and J shed 4 bases, with 12 bases lying between them. In DNA form, the CDR3 reads TGTGCCAGCAGCCTCGGTAACCTCGGAAACACCATATATTTT. It translates to CASSLGNLGNTIYF.

CDR3 residues: CASSKADSKDPTGGTEAFF. The CDR3 DNA follows: TGTGCCAGCAGCAAAGCGGACAGCAAAGACCCGACGGGTGGTACTGAAGCTTTCTTT. The V and J genes are TRBV21-1 and TRBJ1-1; the D call in the table, TRBD1, was not verified against the DNA. TRBV21-1 is shown as a pseudogene. This CDR3 region has 19 residues.

CDR3 sequence (DNA): TGTGCCAGCAGCGGACAGGGTATCCAAGAGACCCAGTACTTC. Protein sequence: CASSGQGIQETQYF. The chain combines TRBV9 with TRBJ2-5, with 7 bases identical to TRBD1. V was pared by 3 bases and J by 1 base, with 3 bases of the junction left unmatched. Germline values: CDR1 SGDLS, CDR2 YYNGEE. The CDR3 totals 14 residues.

The chain recombines TRBV9 with TRBJ2-7; the match to TRBD2 covers 7 bases. The CDR3 totals 16 residues. With 3 bases clipped from V and 7 bases from J, the junction kept 16 bases outside the gene matches. Germline V lookup: CDR1 SGDLS, CDR2 YYNGEE. In DNA, the CDR3 is TGTGCCAGCAGCGAGGGGAGGGAGGAGCCATTGGAGGAGCAGTACTTC. Protein sequence: CASSEGREEPLEEQYF. The full variable domain, its missing parts supplied by reference TRBV9 and TRBJ2-7, is DSGVTQTPKHLITATGQRVTLRCSPRSGDLSVYWYQQSLDQGLQFLIQYYNGEERAKGNILERFSAQQFPDLHSELNLSSLELGDSALYFCASSEGREEPLEEQYFGPGTRLTVT.

This chain links TRBV6-5 with TRBJ1-1; no clear D. Trimming cost V 8 bases and J 3 bases, with 13 bases left between them. This CDR3 is 13 amino acids long. The germline CDR1 and CDR2 sequences are MNHEY and SVGAGI. This CDR3 reads CASQLGLHTEAFF. CDR3 sequence (DNA): TGTGCCAGCCAACTAGGGCTGCACACTGAAGCTTTCTTT.

This chain connects TRBV19 to TRBJ2-7; no reliable D call. Trimming took 10 bases from V and 2 from J, leaving 15 bases between them. This CDR3 contains 13 residues. Germline CDR1 reads LNHDA; CDR2 reads SQIVND (reference sequence). The CDR3 DNA follows: TGTGCCACTAAAGAAGGGTGCCCCTACGAGCAGTACTTC. It translates to CATKEGCPYEQYF.

This sequence joins TRBV19 and TRBJ2-7; 8 bases agree with TRBD1. Germline CDR1 and CDR2: LNHDA and SQIVND (reference sequence). There are 17 residues in the CDR3. V trimming: 3 bases; J trimming: 0 bases; junction bases outside the gene matches: 10. CDR3 bases: TGTGCCAGTAGTATCGGGGACAGGCTCTCATTCTCCTACGAGCAGTACTTC. Protein sequence: CASSIGDRLSFSYEQYF.

V gene TRBV19 combines with J gene TRBJ2-1; TRBD1 matches at 10 bases. The CDR3 loop spans 15 amino acids. V dropped 2 bases and J dropped 5; count of bases not matched to a gene: 3. Germline assignment: CDR1 LNHDA and CDR2 SQIVND (reference sequence). CDR3: CASSIWDRGHNEQFF. The CDR3 bases are TGTGCCAGTAGTATATGGGACAGGGGCCACAATGAGCAGTTCTTC. Full variable domain (remainder filled in from reference TRBV19 and TRBJ2-1): DGGITQSPKYLFRKEGQNVTLSCEQNLNHDAMYWYRQDPGQGLRLIYYSQIVNDFQKGDIAEGYSVSREKKESFPLTVTSAQKNPTAFYLCASSIWDRGHNEQFFGPGTRLTVL.

The chain carries TRBV7-9 and TRBJ2-7; D tentatively fits TRBD1 or TRBD2 (6 bases each). Per germline, CDR1 SEHNR and CDR2 FQNEAQ (reference sequence). This CDR3 is 15 amino acids long. The V end lost 1 base, the J end lost 6 bases, and 16 bases lay between the germline ends. This chain's CDR3 is CASSLGVLGGSEQYF. CDR3 bases: TGTGCCAGCAGCTTAGGCGTGTTGGGGGGCAGCGAGCAGTACTTC.

V usage is TRBV11-2 and J usage is TRBJ1-5; 8 nucleotides line up with TRBD1. CDR3 size: 16 residues. Trimming cost V 5 bases and J 1 base; bases outside gene matches: 7. The germline V gene has CDR1 SGHAT and CDR2 FQNNGV. This CDR3 reads CASSPRTGGSNQPQHF. CDR3 nucleotides: TGTGCCAGCAGCCCGAGAACAGGGGGGAGCAATCAGCCCCAGCATTTT. Full variable domain (outside the CDR3, taken from reference TRBV11-2 and TRBJ1-5): EAGVAQSPRYKIIEKRQSVAFWCNPISGHATLYWYQQILGQGPKLLIQFQNNGVVDDSQLPKDRFSAERLKGVDSTLKIQPAKLEDSAVYLCASSPRTGGSNQPQHFGDGTRLSIL.

The table lists this clone with a count of one. The chain joins TRBV19 to TRBJ2-2; no definite D call. This CDR3 has 14 residues. The V gene's germline CDR1 is LNHDA and CDR2 SQIVND (reference sequence). V was pared by 2 bases and J by 4 bases, with 8 bases between. The CDR3 protein is CASSIPPFTGELFF. The CDR3 DNA reads as TGTGCCAGTAGTATACCTCCGTTCACCGGGGAGCTGTTTTTT.

This sequence joins TRBV27 and TRBJ2-7; TRBD2 matches at 14 bases. The germline V gene encodes CDR1 MNHEY and CDR2 SMNVEV (reference sequence). The trim removed 6 bases at V and 3 bases at J, leaving 10 bases unmatched. This CDR3 spans 17 amino acids. The CDR3 reads CASRSRSGLAGDYEQYF. The CDR3 DNA reads as TGTGCCAGCAGGTCAAGATCGGGACTAGCGGGAGACTACGAGCAGTACTTC.

J is TRBJ2-1 and V is TRBV5-4; D possibly corresponds to TRBD2 (6 bases). The V gene lost 3 bases and the J gene lost 8 bases, with 6 bases spanning the gap. The CDR3 is 11 residues long. Germline V gene sequence: CDR1 SGHNT, CDR2 YYREEE (reference sequence). The CDR3 nucleotides are TGTGCCAGCAGCTCGGGGGATGAGCAGTTCTTC. Amino acid sequence: CASSSGDEQFF.

As DNA, the CDR3 is TGCGCCAGCAGCCTTGACAGGGGTTACGAGCAGTACTTC. It translates to CASSLDRGYEQYF. This chain joins TRBV4-3 and TRBJ2-7; 8 bases fit TRBD1. The CDR3 sequence is 13 residues long. J was trimmed by 4 bases and V by 4 bases; bases with no gene match: 3. CDR1 and CDR2 (germline): LGHNA, YSLEER.

This clone was detected a few times. Different DNA sequences within this sample yield the same CDR3. V is TRBV9 and J is TRBJ1-1; 7 nucleotides align to TRBD1. Trimming took 4 bases from V and 1 from J; bases not matched to a gene: 4. Germline CDR1 reads SGDLS; CDR2 reads YYNGEE. The CDR3 length is 14 residues. CDR3 DNA sequence: TGTGCCAGCAGCCCCCGGACAGGGAACACTGAAGCTTTCTTT. This encodes CASSPRTGNTEAFF.

Of note for this clone: The same CDR3 is also encoded by other DNA sequences in this sample. The chain employs TRBV9 and TRBJ2-7, with a weak D call TRBD2 (6 bases). The CDR3 extends over 15 amino acids. The V end lost 2 bases, the J end lost 2 bases, and 14 bases lay between the germline ends. Looked up from germline, CDR1 is SGDLS and CDR2 is YYNGEE. The CDR3 DNA is TGTGCCAGCAGCGTGGGGCCCGGGGAGGCCTACGAGCAGTACTTC. Protein sequence: CASSVGPGEAYEQYF.

The rearrangement links TRBV7-9 to TRBJ1-3; no clear D. The germline V gene has CDR1 SEHNR and CDR2 FQNEAQ (reference sequence). The germline V and J ends were trimmed by 7 bases and 0 bases, with 10 bases remaining between them. This CDR3 region has 14 residues. The CDR3: CASTFARSGNTIYF. The CDR3 DNA is TGTGCCAGCACCTTCGCCCGCTCTGGAAACACCATATATTTT.

The V gene is TRBV2, the J gene TRBJ2-7; possibly TRBD2 for D (5 bases). This CDR3 is built from 17 residues. Per germline, CDR1 SNHLY and CDR2 FYNNEI. V was cut by 1 base and J by 0 bases, with 16 bases left in between. The CDR3 DNA follows: TGTGCCAGCAGTGAAGAAGTCACATTGGGGAGCTCCTACGAGCAGTACTTC. Translating gives CASSEEVTLGSSYEQYF.

CDR3 in amino acids: CASCWTGGAGEAFF. CDR3 bases: TGCGCCAGCTGTTGGACAGGGGGCGCGGGTGAAGCTTTCTTT. The rearrangement links TRBV10-2 to TRBJ1-1; 11 bases line up with TRBD1. The germline gives CDR1 WSHSY, CDR2 SAAADI. CDR3 length: 14 residues. The V and J ends lost 8 bases and 7 bases, in that order; junction bases with no gene match: 9.

The chain joins TRBV5-5 to TRBJ2-7; the match to TRBD2 covers 8 bases. The J segment lost 2 bases and the V segment lost 3 bases, leaving 10 bases of the junction unmatched. CDR3 size: 16 residues. The germline CDR1 and CDR2 sequences are SGHKS and YYEKEE (reference sequence). The CDR3 reads CASSSNKREFPYEQYF. In nucleotides, the CDR3 is TGTGCCAGCAGCTCGAACAAGCGGGAGTTCCCCTACGAGCAGTACTTC.

This clone was observed once. The chain combines TRBV2 with TRBJ2-1; 9 bases agree with TRBD1. Per the germline V gene, CDR1 is SNHLY and CDR2 is FYNNEI. Trimming at V came to 0 bases and at J to 3 bases, leaving 9 bases not matched to a gene. This CDR3 comprises 18 residues. The CDR3 DNA follows: TGTGCCAGCAGTGAAGCGCTCTCCGGGACAGGGATCTACAATGAGCAGTTCTTC. Amino acids: CASSEALSGTGIYNEQFF. The full variable domain, its missing parts supplied by reference TRBV2 and TRBJ2-1, is EPEVTQTPSHQVTQMGQEVILRCVPISNHLYFYWYRQILGQKVEFLVSFYNNEISEKSEIFDDQFSVERPDGSNFTLKIRSTKLEDSAMYFCASSEALSGTGIYNEQFFGPGTRLTVL.

V usage is TRBV27 and J usage is TRBJ2-7, with 7 bases identical to TRBD2. Looked up from germline, CDR1 is MNHEY and CDR2 is SMNVEV (reference sequence). V lost 5 bases, J lost 8 bases, and 15 bases stayed unmatched. This CDR3 region has 15 residues. The CDR3, as DNA: TGTGCCAGCAGTCCCCCCCCTAGCGGATTGGGCAAGCAGTACTTC. It translates to CASSPPPSGLGKQYF.

The chain recombines TRBV5-1 with TRBJ1-2; D unclear. With 8 bases removed from V and 2 bases from J, the gap between germline ends came to 16 bases. CDR1 and CDR2 (germline): SGHRS, YFSETQ. CDR3 length: 14 amino acids. CDR3 amino acids: CARDTEPYNYGYTF. The CDR3 bases are TGCGCCAGGGATACGGAACCATACAACTATGGCTACACCTTC.

This clone has more than one count but fewer than ten. The chain joins TRBV4-1 to TRBJ1-2, with TRBD1 matching 7 bases. The CDR3 is 13 residues long. J was trimmed by 10 bases and V by 2 bases; bases with no gene match: 7. Germline-derived CDR1 and CDR2 are MGHRA and YSYEKL. The CDR3 DNA reads TGCGCCAGCAGCCAACTTCGTGACAGGGACTACACCTTC. Its translation: CASSQLRDRDYTF.

In regard to this clone: Other DNA sequences of this sample code for an identical CDR3. J is TRBJ2-7 and V is TRBV7-9, with no clear D. Trimming took off 3 bases at V and 4 bases at J, with 7 bases between the two ends. This CDR3 contains 12 residues. Germline CDR1 and CDR2: SEHNR and FQNEAQ (reference sequence). As DNA, the CDR3 is TGTGCCAGCAGCTTCAGAGCTTACGAGCAGTACTTC. Encoded protein: CASSFRAYEQYF.